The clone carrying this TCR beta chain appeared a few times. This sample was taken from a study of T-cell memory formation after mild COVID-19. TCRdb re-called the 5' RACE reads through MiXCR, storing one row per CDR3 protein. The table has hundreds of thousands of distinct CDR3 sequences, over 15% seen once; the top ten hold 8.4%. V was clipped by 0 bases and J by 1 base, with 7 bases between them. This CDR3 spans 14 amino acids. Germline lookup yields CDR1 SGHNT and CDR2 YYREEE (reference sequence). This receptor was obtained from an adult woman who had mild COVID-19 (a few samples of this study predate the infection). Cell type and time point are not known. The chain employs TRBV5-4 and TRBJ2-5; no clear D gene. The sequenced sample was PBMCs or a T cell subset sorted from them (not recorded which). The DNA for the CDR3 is TGTGCCAGCAGCTTGGCTTATGGCCAAGAGACCCAGTACTTC. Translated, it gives CASSLAYGQETQYF.